This TCR beta chain derives from a study of blood T cells in healthy people across ages. To note about this clonotype: The antigen is not known.

Regarding the study as a whole: Per million T cells, TCR beta diversity dropped about linearly as age rose.

A sample-barcoded 5' primer and a J-beta primer mix were used in a second PCR of roughly 6 to 11 cycles. TCRdb analysed the 5' RACE reads with MiXCR anew, one entry per CDR3 protein. The data contain about a million distinct CDR3 sequences, more than 30% of them seen just once; the ten biggest clones take up roughly 13%. CDR3 length: 16 amino acids. CDR1 is DFQATT and CDR2 is SNEGSKA in the germline V gene (reference sequence). The trim removed 6 bases at V and 7 bases at J, leaving 12 bases unmatched. V is TRBV20-1 and J is TRBJ1-6; 10 positions agree with TRBD1. This TCR was recovered from a man between 18 and 35 years old in good health. Sequencing was done on a sample of blood. CDR3 coding DNA: TGCAGTGCAGTGATCCCGGGACAGGGGCACAATTCACCCCTCCACTTT. Its translation is CSAVIPGQGHNSPLHF.